Below are 31 T cell receptor beta chains sequenced from a single sample in a study of beta chain features in type 1 diabetes. The study reverse transcribed the entire isolated RNA, so it sequenced expressed TCRB transcripts. Using immunoSEQ multiplex PCR, the repertoire was profiled, and TCRdb retains in-frame clones only, with some absent. The repertoire holds some 240,000 clones, with under 13% as singletons. Sequencing was carried out using central memory CD4+ T cells from blood. The source of these receptors is a man aged 18 to 29 in good health.

V usage is TRBV6-1 and J usage is TRBJ2-1; 13 bases match TRBD2. The CDR3 is 15 residues long. V lost 6 bases and J lost 8; bases outside the gene matches: 7. Germline CDR1 MNHNS, CDR2 SASEGT. The CDR3 DNA sequence: TGTGCCAGCAGACTACTAGCGGGAGGGCGGGATGAGCAGTTCTTC. It translates to CASRLLAGGRDEQFF.

This chain uses TRBV13 with TRBJ1-1; maybe TRBD1 (5 bases). CDR1 PRHDT and CDR2 FYEKMQ come from the germline V gene (reference sequence). Between the trimmed V and J ends, which lost 4 bases and 6 bases, there was a span of 15 bases. The CDR3 consists of 14 residues. CDR3 nucleotide sequence: TGTGCCAGCAGCTCCAGACAGAATTTAGCTGAAGCTTTCTTT. Translation gives CASSSRQNLAEAFF.

The V call is TRBV29-1, the J call TRBJ2-1, with TRBD2 matching over 9 bases. Germline V gene sequence: CDR1 SQVTM, CDR2 ANQGSEA. V gave up 4 bases and J gave up 5 bases; unmatched junction bases: 3. The CDR3 is 13 amino acids. In nucleotides, the CDR3 is TGCAGCGTTGGACTAGCGGTCAACAATGAGCAGTTCTTC. It translates to CSVGLAVNNEQFF.

The chain carries TRBV5-1 and TRBJ1-2; tentatively, D is TRBD1 (6 bases). Trimming stripped 0 bases from V and 3 bases from J, with 15 bases between. Germline CDR1 and CDR2: SGHRS and YFSETQ. CDR3 length equals 16 residues. The CDR3 region has the DNA TGCGCCAGCAGCTTGGCCCGGTCAGGGGAAGACTATGGCTACACCTTC. This codes for CASSLARSGEDYGYTF.

This chain uses TRBV11-2 with TRBJ2-1, with 7 bases aligning to TRBD2. The CDR3 covers 16 residues. V shed 4 bases and J 6 bases; nucleotides not matched to a gene: 12. The germline CDR1 and CDR2 sequences are SGHAT and FQNNGV. In nucleotides, the CDR3 is TGTGCCAGCAGCTCGCTAAGCGGGACCGTCTCCAATGAGCAGTTCTTC. Translated, it gives CASSSLSGTVSNEQFF.

This clone was recorded a few times. The chain is built from TRBV7-7 and TRBJ2-1, with 8 positions matching TRBD2. The CDR3 length is 17 residues. The V gene end was trimmed by 4 bases and the J gene end by 3 bases; junction bases not matched to a gene: 11. The germline V gene has CDR1 SSHAT and CDR2 FNYEAQ (reference sequence). Here the CDR3 reads CASSSDVGLGIYNEQFF. The CDR3 DNA reads as TGTGCCAGCAGCTCAGACGTGGGACTAGGTATCTACAATGAGCAGTTCTTC. Based on the CDR3 plus reference TRBV7-7 and TRBJ2-1, the full variable domain is GAGVSQSPRYKVTKRGQDVTLRCDPISSHATLYWYQQALGQGPEFLTYFNYEAQPDKSGLPSDRFSAERPEGSISTLTIQRTEQRDSAMYRCASSSDVGLGIYNEQFFGPGTRLTVL.

This clone came up a few times. The rearrangement joins TRBV14 to TRBJ2-3; 9 bases align to TRBD2. This CDR3 comprises 17 residues. V dropped 0 bases and J dropped 4; count of bases not matched to a gene: 8. Germline V gives CDR1 SGHDN, CDR2 FVKESK. The DNA of the CDR3 is TGTGCCAGCAGCCAAGATTTGGGTAGCGGGAGCTCAGATACGCAGTATTTT. Its protein is CASSQDLGSGSSDTQYF.

On this clone: Within the sample, other DNA sequences also encode this same CDR3. The chain recombines TRBV30 with TRBJ2-7, with D perhaps matching TRBD2 (6 bases). The germline V gene has CDR1 GTSNPN and CDR2 SVGIG (reference sequence). V was trimmed by 0 bases and J by 0 bases, leaving 9 bases between them. The CDR3 loop spans 14 amino acids. CDR3 in amino acids: CAWSVGGNSYEQYF. CDR3 nucleotide sequence: TGTGCCTGGAGTGTGGGGGGTAACTCCTACGAGCAGTACTTC.

In its sample, this clone was seen a few times. The V call is TRBV7-9, the J call TRBJ2-3; D remains ambiguous. In germline, CDR1 is SEHNR, CDR2 FQNEAQ (reference sequence). The CDR3 is 16 amino acids. V was clipped by 4 bases and J by 1 base, with 15 bases between them. The CDR3, as DNA: TGTGCCAGCAGCTATCGTCCCGGGTTCGGCACAGATACGCAGTATTTT. Translation gives CASSYRPGFGTDTQYF.

A few counts support this clone. At the DNA level, this CDR3 is encoded by other sequences in the same sample as well. The genes are TRBV20-1 and TRBJ2-5, with TRBD1 as a possible D gene (5 bases). The V gene lost 4 bases and the J gene lost 4 bases, with 7 bases spanning the gap. The CDR3 runs to 11 residues. Germline CDR1 and CDR2: DFQATT and SNEGSKA (reference sequence). The CDR3 DNA reads TGCAGTGCTACTAGGGGAGAGACCCAGTACTTC. The encoded protein is CSATRGETQYF.

The chain combines TRBV9 with TRBJ1-2; D gene uncertain. Looked up from germline, CDR1 is SGDLS and CDR2 is YYNGEE. The CDR3 contains 14 residues. Trimming took off 0 bases at V and 8 bases at J, with 14 bases between the two ends. The CDR3 spells CASSVVSLKGGYTF. The CDR3 region has the DNA TGTGCCAGCAGCGTAGTTTCACTTAAGGGCGGCTACACCTTC.

V usage is TRBV30 and J usage is TRBJ2-1, with D perhaps TRBD2 (6 bases). Per germline, CDR1 GTSNPN and CDR2 SVGIG (reference sequence). V shed 7 bases and J shed 0 bases, with 16 bases lying between them. The CDR3 runs 15 residues. DNA for the CDR3: TGTGCCTCCACCCTAGCGAGCTTCTCCTACAATGAGCAGTTCTTC. It translates to CASTLASFSYNEQFF.

The chain uses TRBV29-1 and TRBJ2-7; D possibly corresponds to TRBD1 (5 bases). CDR1 and CDR2 (germline): SQVTM, ANQGSEA. V dropped 6 bases and J dropped 2 bases, with 11 bases sitting between them. The CDR3 sequence is 12 residues long. This CDR3 is CSVRIGAYEQYF. CDR3 sequence (DNA): TGCAGCGTGAGAATAGGGGCCTACGAGCAGTACTTC.

This clone was recorded a few times. The chain carries TRBV25-1 and TRBJ2-5; no definite D call. The CDR3 totals 13 residues. V dropped 11 bases and J dropped 2 bases, with 15 bases sitting between them. Germline lookup yields CDR1 MGHDK and CDR2 SYGVNS. CDR3 amino acids: CAGSPTQQETQYF. CDR3 DNA: TGTGCCGGGTCGCCTACCCAGCAAGAGACCCAGTACTTC.

The count of this clone is one. The chain couples TRBV7-9 to TRBJ2-7, with a possible D match to TRBD2 (6 bases). This CDR3 is built from 14 residues. Trimming left V 5 bases short and J 3 bases short, with 14 bases between. Germline V gene data show CDR1 as SEHNR and CDR2 as FQNEAQ (reference sequence). CDR3 DNA sequence: TGTGCCAGCAGCCAAGGAGGGGCAGGCTACGAGCAGTACTTC. The encoded protein is CASSQGGAGYEQYF.

The chain uses TRBV2 and TRBJ2-5, with D possibly TRBD1 on 5 matching bases. The V and J ends lost 4 bases and 13 bases respectively, with 13 bases between them. There are 11 residues in the CDR3. Germline CDR1 SNHLY, CDR2 FYNNEI. DNA for the CDR3: TGTGCCAGCAGTGTAGGGGTGTCCTGGTACTTC. Amino acids: CASSVGVSWYF.

This clone was picked up a small number of times. The rearrangement uses TRBV10-3 and TRBJ2-1; 10 bases fit TRBD2. CDR3 length equals 15 residues. Per the germline V gene, CDR1 is ENHRY and CDR2 is SYGVKD. V was pared by 5 bases and J by 8 bases, with 9 bases of the junction left unmatched. CDR3 sequence (DNA): TGTGCCATCAGTTTCGGGACTAGCGATACAGATGAGCAGTTCTTC. As protein: CAISFGTSDTDEQFF.

This chain joins TRBV28 and TRBJ1-1, with D possibly TRBD1 on 5 matching bases. This CDR3 spans 13 amino acids. V was pared by 7 bases and J by 3 bases, with 12 bases between. Germline CDR1 reads MDHEN; CDR2 reads SYDVKM. Written as DNA, the CDR3 is TGTGCCAGCAAGCTACAGGCGGACACTGAAGCTTTCTTT. This gives the protein CASKLQADTEAFF.

The chain combines TRBV2 with TRBJ2-1; 9 nucleotides align to TRBD2. The CDR3 length is 16 residues. The germline CDR1 and CDR2 sequences are SNHLY and FYNNEI. V gave up 6 bases and J gave up 7 bases; unmatched junction bases: 13. The CDR3, as DNA: TGTGCCAGCAGACCCACAATAGCGGGAGTGGGAAATGAGCAGTTCTTC. This gives the protein CASRPTIAGVGNEQFF.

The chain links TRBV12-5 to TRBJ2-1; 7 bases align to TRBD1. Looked up from germline, CDR1 is LGHNT and CDR2 is FRNRAP. Trimming at V came to 3 bases and at J to 7 bases, leaving 6 bases not matched to a gene. The CDR3 length is 14 residues. In nucleotides, the CDR3 is TGTGCTAGTGGTTTCCGGGACAGAGCGAATGAGCAGTTCTTC. Translated: CASGFRDRANEQFF.

This clone was observed a handful of times. The chain uses TRBV29-1 and TRBJ2-7; D tentatively reads TRBD1 or TRBD2 (6 bases each). The CDR3 has 15 residues. Germline CDR1 is SQVTM and CDR2 is ANQGSEA. V lost 2 bases, J lost 6 bases, and 20 bases lay in between. The CDR3 here is CSVERRGGGGGEQYF. The CDR3 DNA reads as TGCAGCGTTGAACGGCGGGGTGGAGGGGGAGGCGAGCAGTACTTC.

This clone was detected a few times. The V call is TRBV29-1, the J call TRBJ2-7; D is possibly TRBD1 or TRBD2 (5 bases each). This CDR3 is 11 amino acids long. Germline CDR1 SQVTM, CDR2 ANQGSEA. Trimming pared 4 bases from V and 3 bases from J, leaving 7 bases between. CDR3: CSVGDGYEQYF. In DNA form, the CDR3 reads TGCAGCGTTGGGGACGGCTACGAGCAGTACTTC.

This clone was counted ten times or more. The rearrangement links TRBV10-3 to TRBJ2-2; D unresolved. Germline CDR1 is ENHRY and CDR2 is SYGVKD. V was cut by 3 bases and J by 2 bases, with 7 bases left in between. This CDR3 contains 14 residues. DNA of the CDR3: TGTGCCATCAGTGACGGGCCCAACACCGGGGAGCTGTTTTTT. This sequence encodes CAISDGPNTGELFF.

The V and J genes are TRBV5-4 and TRBJ2-7, with D possibly TRBD2 on 6 matching bases. V was clipped by 4 bases and J by 3 bases, with 14 bases between them. CDR3 length equals 14 residues. Germline CDR1 is SGHNT and CDR2 is YYREEE (reference sequence). This CDR3 reads CASSQGGAGYEQYF. CDR3 sequence (DNA): TGTGCCAGCAGCCAAGGAGGGGCAGGCTACGAGCAGTACTTC.

In its sample, this clone was seen a few times. The DNA for the CDR3 is TGTGCCAGCAGCAATGCGGGAGGGCCGAGGAATGAGCAGTTCTTC. Its protein is CASSNAGGPRNEQFF. The gene calls are TRBV5-4 and TRBJ2-1, with 9 bases lining up with TRBD2. The CDR3 runs to 15 residues. Germline CDR1 is SGHNT and CDR2 is YYREEE (reference sequence). The J segment lost 7 bases and the V segment lost 4 bases, leaving 9 bases of the junction unmatched.

The sample holds many counts of this clone. The genes are TRBV5-1 and TRBJ2-1; D remains ambiguous. Deletions cut 2 bases from V and 7 bases from J, with 4 bases between. This CDR3 has 11 residues. Germline CDR1 is SGHRS and CDR2 is YFSETQ. CDR3 sequence reads: CASSLINEQFF. CDR3 bases: TGCGCCAGCAGCTTAATAAATGAGCAGTTCTTC.

Concerning this clone itself: A far larger clone lies a single base away; this is likely a read error. The sample has other DNA sequences that encode this CDR3 too. The CDR3 DNA sequence: TGCGCCAGCAGCCAACCCCGATTACTAGCGGGAGATGACACCGGGGAGCTGTTTTTT. As protein: CASSQPRLLAGDDTGELFF. The rearrangement uses TRBV4-1 and TRBJ2-2; TRBD2 matches at 11 bases. V shed 2 bases, J shed 3 bases, and the junction held 11 bases outside the gene matches. The germline V gene encodes CDR1 MGHRA and CDR2 YSYEKL. The CDR3 runs 19 residues.

This clone was counted between two and nine times. The rearrangement joins TRBV12-2 to TRBJ1-1; TRBD1 is the table's D call and was not checked against the DNA. TRBV12-2 is flagged as a pseudogene. The CDR3 sequence is 15 residues long. The CDR3 region has the DNA TGTGCAAGTCGCCCCGTTGACAGCGTCTCCACTGAAGCTTTCTTT. The encoded protein is CASRPVDSVSTEAFF.

Many counts were recorded for this clone. J is TRBJ2-1 and V is TRBV12-5; maybe TRBD1 (7 bases). This CDR3 comprises 14 residues. Trimming pared 5 bases from V and 2 bases from J, leaving 10 bases between. CDR1 is LGHNT, CDR2 FRNRAP, per germline. CDR3 coding DNA: TGTGCTAGTGGTGCGGGGACAGCCTACAATGAGCAGTTCTTC. This sequence encodes CASGAGTAYNEQFF.

This clone has more than one count but fewer than ten. The rearrangement joins TRBV30 to TRBJ1-2; D gene ambiguous. V dropped 0 bases and J dropped 7 bases, with 12 bases sitting between them. The CDR3 spans 13 residues. From germline, CDR1 is GTSNPN and CDR2 SVGIG (reference sequence). CDR3 residues: CAWSVRTFGGYTF. In DNA form, the CDR3 reads TGTGCCTGGAGTGTTCGAACCTTCGGTGGCTACACCTTC.

This clone was detected only a few times. The chain uses TRBV25-1 and TRBJ1-1, with D possibly being TRBD1 (6 bases). The CDR3 loop spans 14 amino acids. V lost 4 bases and J 7 bases, leaving 16 bases between the germline ends. In germline, CDR1 is MGHDK, CDR2 SYGVNS. CDR3 in amino acids: CASSGDGGQREAFF. In DNA, the CDR3 is TGTGCCAGCAGTGGAGATGGCGGACAGCGTGAAGCTTTCTTT.